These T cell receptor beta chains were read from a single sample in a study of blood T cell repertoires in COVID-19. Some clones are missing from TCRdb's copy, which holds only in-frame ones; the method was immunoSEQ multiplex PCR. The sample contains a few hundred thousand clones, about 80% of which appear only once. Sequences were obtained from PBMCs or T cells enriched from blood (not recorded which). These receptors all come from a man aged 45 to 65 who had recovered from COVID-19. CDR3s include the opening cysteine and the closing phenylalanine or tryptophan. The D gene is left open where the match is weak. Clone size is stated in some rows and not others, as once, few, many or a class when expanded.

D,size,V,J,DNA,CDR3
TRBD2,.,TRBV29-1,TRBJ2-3,TGCAGCGGTCGGGTCATAGTGAGGGAGGGCTTGACAGATACGCAGTATTTT,CSGRVIVREGLTDTQYF
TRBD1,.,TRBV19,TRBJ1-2,TGTGCCAGTGGCGACAGGGGCTACTATGGCTACACCTTC,CASGDRGYYGYTF
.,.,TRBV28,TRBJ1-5,TGTGCCAGCAGTTTTGGGTGGGGGGATAGCAATCAGCCCCAGCATTTT,CASSFGWGDSNQPQHF
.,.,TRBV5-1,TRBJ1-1,TGCGCCAGCAGCTCGGGTAATGAGGGCACTGAAGCTTTCTTT,CASSSGNEGTEAFF
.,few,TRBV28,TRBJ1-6,TGTGCCAGCATCGGGAGTAATTCACCCCTCCACTTT,CASIGSNSPLHF
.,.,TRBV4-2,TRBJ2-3,TGTGCCAGCAGCCAAGGCCGAGCGGTCCTTAGCACAGATACGCAGTATTTT,CASSQGRAVLSTDTQYF
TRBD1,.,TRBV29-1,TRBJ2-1,TGCAGCGTTGAAGATCCCGGACAGGTGTTCAATGAGCAGTTCTTC,CSVEDPGQVFNEQFF
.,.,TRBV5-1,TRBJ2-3,TGCGCCAGCAGCTTGGGGTCGCTCGACTTCACAGATACGCAGTATTTT,CASSLGSLDFTDTQYF
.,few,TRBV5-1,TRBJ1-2,TGCGCCAGCAGCTTGGACGGGGTCCCTCCCTATGGCTACACCTTC,CASSLDGVPPYGYTF
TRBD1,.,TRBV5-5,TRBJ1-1,TGTGCCAGCAGTTTATCCGTGGGACAGGGTGCCACTGAAGCTTTCTTT,CASSLSVGQGATEAFF
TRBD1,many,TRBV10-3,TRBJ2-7,TGTGCGACCACAGGGGATACCTACGAGCAGTACTTC,CATTGDTYEQYF
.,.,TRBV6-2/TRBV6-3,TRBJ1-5,TGTGCCAGCAGTGATCAGGGATGGGGGCCCCAGCATTTT,CASSDQGWGPQHF
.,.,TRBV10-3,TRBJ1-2,TGTGCCATCAGTGAACACGACACCTACACCTTC,CAISEHDTYTF
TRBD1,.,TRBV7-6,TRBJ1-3,TGTGCCAGCAGCTCCATGACAGGGCCTGGAAACACCATATATTTT,CASSSMTGPGNTIYF
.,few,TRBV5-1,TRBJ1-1,TGCGCCAGCAGCATGGACGGTAACACTGAAGCTTTCTTT,CASSMDGNTEAFF
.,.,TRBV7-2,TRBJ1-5,TGTGCCAGCAGCTTAGTTGGAGGGAAACAGGCCTTGAATCAGCCCCAGCATTTT,CASSLVGGKQALNQPQHF
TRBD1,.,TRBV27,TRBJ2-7,TGTGCCAGCACCAACCGGGGGACAGGGAGGTACGAGCAGTACTTC,CASTNRGTGRYEQYF
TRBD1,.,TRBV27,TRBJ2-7,TGTGCCAGCAGCCTGACAGGGAATGCCTACGAGCAGTACTTC,CASSLTGNAYEQYF
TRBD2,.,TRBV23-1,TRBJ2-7,TGCGCCAGCAGTCAATTAACTAGCGGGAGGGACGAGCAGTACTTC,CASSQLTSGRDEQYF
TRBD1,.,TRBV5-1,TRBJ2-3,TGCGCCAGCACCTTTGAGGGTCAGGGGGCAGATACGCAGTATTTT,CASTFEGQGADTQYF